This T cell receptor (beta chain) derives from a study of cytomegalovirus exposure and HLA in healthy donors (dated by TCRdb to 2015 to 2018). Context from the whole study: An earlier analysis of several hundred of the donors reported under 300 Gb of sequence data and 117 million unique TCR beta sequences obtained from approximately 180 million T cells. The study profiled the T cell repertoires of under 850 subjects by immunosequencing and related them to cytomegalovirus serostatus. HLA typing covered class I and class II loci at four-digit resolution. High-throughput TCR immunosequencing, statistical association of individual TCRs with disease status, and machine learning were combined to predict cytomegalovirus infection status. Besides the first cohort of 666 subjects, a separate validation cohort made up of 95 to 150 different subjects was used. Of the roughly 410 genotyped donors, roughly 76% were placed in the genetic ancestry cluster associated with self-reported Caucasian donors. Every repertoire in the discovery cohort had been generated on one and the same sequencing platform. The study aimed to test whether cataloging public T cell receptors could reveal signatures of past pathogen exposure. The number of typed donors differed by locus: about 620-630 for A, B, C, DRB1 and DQB1; roughly 510 for DQA1; 600 to 610 for DPA1; and about 470 for DPB1. To decide whether each TCR beta V gene segment behaved as functional or pseudogenic, an earlier analysis of 587 of the donors relied on high-throughput TCR beta sequencing. On average, around 230,000 unique TCR beta nucleotide sequences were sequenced per donor among more than 350 genotyped donors of the cohort, with roughly 18% of those sequences being non-productive. A later genetic analysis took genome-wide SNP genotypes for about 55% of the 666 donors and used that subset as a discovery cohort. Donor age, sex, ethnicity and CMV serostatus were collected together with the repertoire data. Rather than using new phenotypic data, the later analysis identified candidate immune exposures from TCR beta sequences and from how often those sequences occurred across donors. About five DR-DQ haplotypes were handled as single units for association and clustering, since linkage in the cohort was strong. An early release covering 550 to 700 HLA-typed donors comprised about 300 gigabases of sequencing data and tens of millions of unique TCR sequences. In a later analysis, previously published TCR beta repertoires from several hundred donors were re-analyzed and high-resolution HLA genotyping was added so that TCR occurrence patterns could be studied.

Library creation used the immunoSEQ multiplex PCR assay. A mixture of 60 forward primers for TCR Vbeta segments and 13 reverse primers for TCR Jbeta segments was used in the multiplex PCR. The CDR3 region of rearranged TCR beta genes was amplified from genomic DNA with a multiplex PCR assay. Amplified TCR beta libraries were sequenced as 87-base-pair reads on the Illumina HiSeq System. The source study handled its data this way. Across the 500 to 750 repertoires, a later analysis counted 75 million to 90 million unique TCR beta chains, about 10 million of which were shared by at least two donors. Raw reads were error-corrected and collapsed into unique sequences with a nearest-neighbor algorithm that merged closely related sequences to remove PCR and sequencing errors. V, D and J gene segments were assigned by aligning CDR3 sequences to IMGT reference sequences. For a sequence to be retained, a match of at least six nucleotides was required to both a V gene segment and a J gene segment. A rearrangement was called productive if the CDR3 had no stop codons and remained in frame with V and J, and every other rearrangement was called non-productive. Following IMGT convention, CDR3 was defined as the stretch from the second conserved V-encoded cysteine to the conserved J-encoded phenylalanine. The earlier analysis of about 530 of the donors excluded any sequence lacking an unambiguous match to a single V gene segment. In an earlier analysis of approximately 500 of the donors, a V segment was called functional when productive rearrangements were above 56.7%, and segregating when the standard deviation between donors exceeded 5%. A statistical classification framework was developed to diagnose cytomegalovirus status using the catalog of TCR beta chain sequences. A later analysis assigned V and J genes by comparing TCR nucleotide sequences with IMGT/GENE-DB human TR gene sequences. Using the TCRdist pipeline, a later analysis assigned CDR3 sequences along with most-parsimonious VDJ recombination scenarios. In a later analysis, every TCR beta chain was defined by the combination of its CDR3 amino acid sequence and its V-gene family, and reads without a unique V-gene family were dropped. To address suspected cross-contamination and a sequencing artifact, a later analysis removed under 600 highly shared, low-generation-probability nucleotide sequences. A later analysis calculated a clonal expansion index for each public chain from normalized within-repertoire ranks of inferred template counts. Generation probabilities in a later analysis came from a VDJ recombination model fitted to out-of-frame rearrangements, and those results were checked against IGoR. In a later analysis, TCR-TCR, TCR-HLA and TCR-CMV co-occurrence was scored with hypergeometric tests, and a repertoire-size bias correction was applied to TCR pairs. In a later analysis, false discovery rates were estimated by permuting HLA or CMV assignments 20 times. In a later analysis, co-occurring TCRs were grouped with DBSCAN, and TCRdist sequence similarity was added when clustering was performed within HLA-allele-positive subsets. Repertoires with fewer than 30,000 or more than 120,000 public chains, plus five repertoires with anomalous nucleotide sharing, were excluded from co-occurrence clustering. The source is immuneACCESS, and TCRdb retained only in-frame sequences with V and J called. Part of the clones is not carried over; for the studies checked, unresolved V genes explain less than half of this, and the remainder is unexplained. The V and J calls and clone size are taken from that table; D and trimming were inferred from the DNA. For this sample there are 150,000 to 200,000 clones; about 79% appear just once. The ten largest clonotypes hold 0.08% to 0.1% of the sample.

The CDR3 goes from the cysteine to the phenylalanine over 13 residues. Solely the CDR3 DNA is kept, with 39 bases framed from the first base. CDR1 ENHRY and CDR2 SYGVKD are derived from the germline V gene. Deletion took 7 bases off V and 2 bases off J, with a span of 11 bases between the germline ends. About this clone: No cognate antigen has been identified for it. Nothing much larger sits one base from this clone, and base qualities are not available.

The cohort was made up of about 670 healthy bone marrow donors. At the time of sampling, every cohort member was nominally healthy, though immune exposures that went unrecorded were likely present. The donor was CMV seronegative and belonged to the group of 350 or so seronegative cohort members. Each donor provided a peripheral blood sample, and peripheral blood mononuclear cells were used for TCR beta sequencing. The Qiagen DNeasy Blood Extraction Kit was used to extract genomic DNA from the blood cell samples. What the authors observed across the whole study: A total of 150 or so TCR beta chains were listed by the study as associated with cytomegalovirus. In a later analysis, some 17,000 TCR beta sequences were associated with specific HLA alleles at a false discovery rate of 0.05. A later genetic analysis associated a missense DCLRE1C variant with V-gene and J-gene trimming of TCR beta chains, and an independent cohort replicated the association. Immune exposure information for the cohort was limited to CMV serostatus. Some IMGT-functional V segments, including TRBV6-2 and TRBV6-3, could not be told apart with the 87-base-pair reads, so those segments were excluded. A later analysis found that HLA-associated TCR beta chains were more clonally expanded and had lower generation probabilities than equally common non-associated chains. It was suggested by the authors that the approach could potentially be generalized to other disease states and immunological phenotypes. In vitro tests confirmed that a few of the cytomegalovirus-associated TCR beta chains recognize cytomegalovirus antigens. A later analysis reported that several top co-occurrence clusters appeared linked to parvovirus B19, influenza, CMV and Epstein-Barr virus. In an earlier analysis of about 540 of the donors, most TCR beta V segments were observed in productive rearrangements about 87% or about 30% of the time, broadly matching IMGT annotations. A group of highly shared sequence variants was considered likely to be a technical artifact of the sequencing pipeline. Most TCR sequences were seen in very few donors, while some public TCRs were found in many individuals. This cohort had only TCR beta chains sequenced, and the lack of alpha or paired-chain data limited which features could be detected. According to a later genetic analysis, donors in an Asian-associated ancestry cluster had fewer N-insertions in productive TCRs than the approximately 700-donor mean. Because HLA typing was unavailable for some donors at each locus, only the typed subset was used in association tests. Because counts were too low, more than 15 rarely observed V segments, including chromosome 9 orphons, were left out of the earlier analysis of 500 to 650 of the donors. When HLA alleles, especially DR and DQ, strongly co-occurred, attributing TCR associations to individual alleles was difficult. The classifier was reported to diagnose cytomegalovirus status with high specificity and sensitivity in both the original cohort and the validation cohort. Most CMV-associated TCR beta chains appeared to be HLA-restricted in a later analysis, and the HLA associations seemed to be driven largely by CMV exposure. Linkage disequilibrium might explain the correlated functional status among segregating V segments, but an unknown experimental factor could not be ruled out. A further reported finding was that TCR beta sequences accurately predicted the HLA-A and HLA-B alleles for most subjects in the first cohort. Roughly uniform sequencing depth across donors was assumed in presence/absence analyses, although this assumption may not hold. In a later analysis, the rate of TCR association differed among HLA loci, with DRB1 alleles having the most associated TCRs and HLA-C alleles having the fewest.

The chain links TRBV10-3 with TRBJ2-5; perhaps TRBD1 is the D gene, with 6 bases matching. Sequenced: PBMCs. The TCR comes from a boy between 2 and 10 years old in good health and CMV-seronegative. CDR3 loop: CAIKGDGQETQYF. The DNA sequence is TGTGCCATCAAGGGGGACGGGCAAGAGACCCAGTACTTC.